This T cell receptor (beta chain) was sequenced for a study of T cells in Graves' hyperthyroidism and ophthalmopathy. General study findings and limits: Ophthalmopathy was predicted by the model a median of approximately 6 months ahead of onset.

Germline assignment: CDR1 MDHEN and CDR2 SYDVKM. The V segment lost 5 bases and the J segment 9 bases; nucleotides outside the gene matches: 7. The CDR3 spans 15 residues. This clonotype was observed many times. Its antigen is undetermined. Template material for amplifying TCR beta CDR3 regions consisted of RNA transcripts. TCR CDR3 underwent first-round RT-PCR with the HTBI primer set. TCRdb recomputed calls from the multiplex PCR reads with MiXCR, one row per CDR3 protein. The table includes about 530,000 distinct CDR3 sequences, 15% to 20% detected once. Diagnostic decisions used clinical symptoms, serum thyroxine and TRAb, thyroid ultrasound and orbital computed tomography.

Sample: blood. This receptor was taken from a young woman with Graves' ophthalmopathy. The genes are TRBV28 and TRBJ2-2, with TRBD1 identical over 12 bases. The CDR3 region has the DNA TGTGCCAGCAGTGTCCCGGGACAGGGGGCTTGGGAGCTGTTTTTT. This encodes CASSVPGQGAWELFF.